What follows is one TCR beta chain and its context. Since a much larger clone is just one base distant, this may be a read error. This sample was included in a study of glioma-infiltrating T cells. The CDR3 length is 18 residues. Germline V CDR1 and CDR2: MDHEN, SYDVKM. V lost 4 bases, J lost 3 bases, and 12 bases stayed unmatched. TCR alpha and beta CDR3 regions were amplified from RNA using iRepertoire nested multiplex PCR. TCRdb re-derived calls from the multiplex PCR reads in MiXCR, one entry per CDR3 protein. This table holds some 180,000 distinct CDR3 sequences, 25% to 35% found once. Sequencing was carried out using glioma tissue, nonneoplastic brain tissue, or PBMCs (not recorded which). The J gene is TRBJ2-6, the V gene TRBV28; TRBD1 agrees at 7 bases. The TCR comes from a human donor with low-grade glioma or glioblastoma, undergoing nonglioma brain surgery, or in good health (not recorded which). The CDR3 region is CASSWVTGISVGANVLTF. For the CDR3, the DNA is TGTGCCAGCAGTTGGGTGACAGGGATCTCGGTTGGGGCCAACGTCCTGACTTTC.